The rows below give T cell receptor beta chains drawn from one sample of a study of beta chain features in type 1 diabetes. The table came from immunoSEQ multiplex PCR; TCRdb's copy has only in-frame clones and leaves some out. Of roughly 500,000 clones listed, 25% to 35% are singletons. Sequenced: naive CD4+ T cells from blood. The source is a man aged 18 to 30 in good health. CDR3s include the opening cysteine and the closing phenylalanine or tryptophan. Fields, in order: D gene, V gene, clone size, J gene, CDR3 protein, CDR3 DNA. A D gene is named only where the DNA matches it firmly. Clone size appears in some rows only: once, few, many, or a class for an expanded clone.

TRBD2	TRBV6-6	-	TRBJ2-1	CASSTGTSVFNEQFF	TGTGCCAGCAGTACCGGGACTAGCGTCTTTAATGAGCAGTTCTTC
-	TRBV7-2	-	TRBJ1-2	CASSPQGNYGYTF	TGTGCCAGCAGCCCACAGGGCAACTATGGCTACACCTTC
-	TRBV7-2	many	TRBJ2-3	CASSLTDTQYF	TGTGCCAGCAGCTTAACAGATACGCAGTATTTT
-	TRBV29-1	few	TRBJ1-4	CSVVGWGNEKLFF	TGCAGCGTTGTTGGGTGGGGTAATGAAAAACTGTTTTTT
TRBD1	TRBV4-2	-	TRBJ2-2	CASSQEGQAPNTGELFF	TGTGCCAGCAGCCAAGAAGGACAGGCGCCGAACACCGGGGAGCTGTTTTTT
TRBD2	TRBV5-1	-	TRBJ2-1	CASSILREGNNEQFF	TGCGCCAGCAGTATTTTGCGGGAGGGAAACAATGAGCAGTTCTTC
-	TRBV2	-	TRBJ2-2	CASLRTGELFF	TGTGCCAGCCTGAGGACCGGGGAGCTGTTTTTT
-	TRBV7-6	-	TRBJ1-2	CASSLGGPGDYGYTF	TGTGCCAGCAGCTTGGGTGGACCAGGGGACTATGGCTACACCTTC
TRBD2	TRBV10-3	-	TRBJ2-3	CAISEGLAGAVDTQYF	TGTGCCATCAGTGAGGGACTAGCGGGAGCGGTAGATACGCAGTATTTT
-	TRBV9	-	TRBJ1-5	CASSVGGSGNQPQHF	TGTGCCAGCAGCGTAGGCGGTTCGGGGAATCAGCCCCAGCATTTT
-	TRBV29-1	-	TRBJ1-5	CSVATEVGQPQHF	TGCAGCGTTGCTACAGAAGTGGGGCAGCCCCAGCATTTT
-	TRBV7-2	-	TRBJ1-2	CASSYLTFYGYTF	TGTGCCAGCAGCTACCTGACCTTCTATGGCTACACCTTC
TRBD2	TRBV9	few	TRBJ2-1	CASAKGGTSVYEQFF	TGTGCCAGCGCGAAAGGCGGGACTAGCGTCTATGAGCAGTTCTTC
TRBD2	TRBV5-1	-	TRBJ2-1	CASSLWASGSNEQFF	TGCGCCAGCAGCTTGTGGGCTAGCGGGAGCAATGAGCAGTTCTTC
-	TRBV5-1	-	TRBJ2-7	CASSSTGSNHEQYF	TGCGCCAGCAGCTCAACAGGGAGTAACCACGAGCAGTACTTC
-	TRBV14	few	TRBJ2-7	CASSKLIASEQYF	TGTGCCAGCAGCAAGCTAATAGCGAGCGAGCAGTACTTC
TRBD1	TRBV27	-	TRBJ2-5	CASSSWTGGGETQYF	TGTGCCAGCAGTTCATGGACAGGGGGAGGAGAGACCCAGTACTTC
TRBD1	TRBV9	few	TRBJ1-4	CASSVGVGTGNEKLFF	TGTGCCAGCAGCGTAGGAGTCGGGACAGGGAATGAAAAACTGTTTTTT
-	TRBV28	few	TRBJ1-2	CASSRGAYGYTF	TGTGCCAGCAGCCGTGGGGCTTATGGCTACACCTTC
TRBD2	TRBV5-1	-	TRBJ2-5	CASSFGGLAFQETQYF	TGCGCCAGCAGCTTCGGCGGACTAGCATTCCAAGAGACCCAGTACTTC
-	TRBV30	few	TRBJ2-2	CAWSPRSVGELFF	TGTGCCTGGAGTCCTCGGTCGGTCGGGGAGCTGTTTTTT
-	TRBV29-1	-	TRBJ1-1	CSVVIQGFNTEAFF	TGCAGCGTTGTAATCCAGGGTTTCAACACTGAAGCTTTCTTT
TRBD1	TRBV5-1	few	TRBJ2-3	CASRQGASTDTQYF	TGCGCCAGCAGACAGGGGGCCAGCACAGATACGCAGTATTTT
TRBD2	TRBV7-2	-	TRBJ2-3	CASSRLAGVDTQYF	TGTGCCAGCAGCCGTCTAGCGGGAGTGGATACGCAGTATTTT
-	TRBV7-3	-	TRBJ2-1	CASSPNVGSGGNEQFF	TGTGCCAGCAGCCCTAATGTCGGTAGCGGAGGCAATGAGCAGTTCTTC
-	TRBV4-3	few	TRBJ2-4	CASSRRTENIQYF	TGCGCCAGCAGCCGACGGACCGAAAACATTCAGTACTTC
-	TRBV9	-	TRBJ2-3	CASSVDAIRGTQYF	TGTGCCAGCAGCGTAGATGCCATCCGTGGTACGCAGTATTTT
TRBD1	TRBV9	-	TRBJ2-1	CASSGTGTGYNEQFF	TGTGCCAGCAGCGGAACCGGGACAGGGTACAATGAGCAGTTCTTC
-	TRBV30	-	TRBJ1-5	CAWSGRNNQPQHF	TGTGCCTGGAGTGGCAGGAACAATCAGCCCCAGCATTTT
-	TRBV5-1	-	TRBJ2-3	CASTLTTDTQYF	TGCGCCAGCACCCTTACCACAGATACGCAGTATTTT
TRBD2	TRBV4-2	-	TRBJ2-1	CASSPAGLAVYNEQFF	TGTGCCAGCAGCCCAGCTGGACTAGCGGTCTACAATGAGCAGTTCTTC
-	TRBV30	-	TRBJ2-1	CACDSGAYNEQFF	TGTGCCTGTGATAGCGGAGCCTACAATGAGCAGTTCTTC
TRBD1	TRBV4-3	-	TRBJ1-2	CASSQAYRGKGYTF	TGCGCCAGCAGCCAAGCATACAGGGGGAAAGGCTACACCTTC